This entry is about one T cell receptor beta chain. Its antigen is unknown. This sample stems from a study of CD8 T cells in Susac syndrome. Overall study findings and caveats: The CD4+ T cell repertoires in Susac syndrome were not clonally expanded.

With 4 bases clipped from V and 1 base from J, the junction kept 7 bases outside the gene matches. The length of the CDR3 is 15 residues. Germline CDR1 SGHDT, CDR2 YYEEEE. The RNA input was about 0.5 to 1 ug, and it was reverse transcribed with random hexamers. TCRdb analysed the immunoSEQ multiplex PCR reads with MiXCR anew, one entry per CDR3 protein. This sample has about 180,000 distinct CDR3 sequences, with 94% found just once. Blood CD8+ and CD4+ T cells underwent high-throughput TCR beta sequencing. TEMRA cells were enriched by FACS, and CD4+ and CD8+ T cells were negatively isolated. The chain recombines TRBV5-6 with TRBJ1-1; 7 nucleotides align to TRBD1. The source is a human donor with Susac syndrome. Sequencing was carried out using CD4+ T cells from PBMCs. CDR3 amino acids: CASSLTDRANTEAFF. The CDR3 nucleotides read TGTGCCAGCAGCCTGACCGACAGGGCGAACACTGAAGCTTTCTTT.